This T cell receptor (beta chain) comes out of a study of prognosis after radiotherapy for stage I lung cancer. This clonotype turned up a few times. The junction and the germline gene differ at one end; a read error may be behind it. From genomic DNA, TCR beta CDR3 was amplified by two-round multiplex PCR. Amplification in first-round PCR relied on primers specific to each TRBV and TRBJ gene. One entry per CDR3 protein results from TCRdb running MiXCR on the multiplex PCR reads. The sample shows 31,000 or so distinct CDR3 sequences, about 39% of them seen only once. The TCR was taken from a donor aged 50 or older with non-small cell lung cancer. This sample comprised PBMCs, obtained before or after stereotactic body radiation therapy (not recorded which).

The CDR3 coding sequence is TGTGACAGCAGCTTAGGAAAGGGGGCTTCACCCCTCCACTTT. This sequence encodes CDSSLGKGASPLHF. The rearrangement uses TRBV11-2 and TRBJ1-6; 7 positions agree with TRBD1. The germline V gene has CDR1 SGHAT and CDR2 FQNNGV. This CDR3 is built from 14 residues.